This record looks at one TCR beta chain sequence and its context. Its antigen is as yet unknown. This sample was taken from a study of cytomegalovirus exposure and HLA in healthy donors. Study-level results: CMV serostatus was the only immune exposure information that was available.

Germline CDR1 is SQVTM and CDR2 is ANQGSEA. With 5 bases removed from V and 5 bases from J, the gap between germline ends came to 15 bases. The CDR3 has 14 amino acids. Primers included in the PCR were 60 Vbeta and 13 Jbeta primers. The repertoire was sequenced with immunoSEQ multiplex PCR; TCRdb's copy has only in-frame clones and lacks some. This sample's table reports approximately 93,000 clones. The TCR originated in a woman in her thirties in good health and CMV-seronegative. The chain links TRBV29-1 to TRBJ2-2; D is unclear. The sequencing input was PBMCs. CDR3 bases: TGCAGCGTTTTGCCGGCAGGCTCGACCGGGGAGCTGTTTTTT. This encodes CSVLPAGSTGELFF.